The 20 T cell receptor beta chains below were found in one sample sequenced in a study of OX40 agonist ivuxolimab in advanced cancers. Assay used: immunoSEQ multiplex PCR; TCRdb lists only in-frame clones, some missing. This table holds 90,000 to 120,000 clones, 85% to 95% found once. The sequencing used CD4+ or CD8+ T cells sorted from blood, collected in a trial of the OX40 agonist ivuxolimab. These receptor sequences come from an adult with an advanced solid tumor such as melanoma, head and neck, liver or kidney cancer.

V is TRBV5-1 and J is TRBJ2-1, with D unresolved. The V and J ends lost 5 bases and 0 bases respectively, with 12 bases between them. The CDR3 runs 15 residues. The germline V gene has CDR1 SGHRS and CDR2 YFSETQ. CDR3 loop: CASRETHSSYNEQFF. DNA of the CDR3: TGCGCCAGCAGGGAGACTCACAGCTCCTACAATGAGCAGTTCTTC.

The chain links TRBV19 to TRBJ1-3; tentative D call: TRBD1 (5 bases). Germline assignment: CDR1 LNHDA and CDR2 SQIVND (reference sequence). Between the trimmed V and J ends, which lost 3 bases and 4 bases, there was a span of 10 bases. The CDR3 is 14 amino acids. In DNA, the CDR3 is TGTGCCAGTAGTATCGGGGGTAGCGGAAACACCATATATTTT. This encodes CASSIGGSGNTIYF.

The V and J genes are TRBV29-1 and TRBJ2-7, with unresolved D. V dropped 2 bases and J dropped 1 base, with 6 bases sitting between them. Per germline, CDR1 SQVTM and CDR2 ANQGSEA. This CDR3 is built from 12 residues. In DNA, the CDR3 is TGCAGCGTTGAAATCGATTCCTACGAGCAGTACTTC. Protein sequence: CSVEIDSYEQYF.

The chain combines TRBV5-1 with TRBJ1-1; 9 nucleotides match TRBD1. CDR1 and CDR2 from the germline V gene are SGHRS and YFSETQ. The V segment lost 0 bases and the J segment 7 bases; nucleotides outside the gene matches: 1. CDR3 length equals 13 residues. This chain's CDR3 is CASSLVGQGEAFF. The DNA of the CDR3 is TGCGCCAGCAGCTTGGTGGGACAGGGTGAAGCTTTCTTT.

This clone has only a few counts. The chain couples TRBV5-1 to TRBJ2-1, with 7 nucleotides matching TRBD1. Trimming cost V 2 bases and J 9 bases; bases outside gene matches: 2. Germline lookup yields CDR1 SGHRS and CDR2 YFSETQ. This CDR3 is 12 amino acids long. CDR3 DNA: TGCGCCAGCAGCTTTGCAGGGGGTGAGCAGTTCTTC. It translates to CASSFAGGEQFF.

V gene TRBV19 combines with J gene TRBJ2-3; 7 bases are shared with TRBD2. Germline CDR1 is LNHDA and CDR2 is SQIVND (reference sequence). Trimming cost V 0 bases and J 5 bases; bases outside gene matches: 11. The CDR3 consists of 17 residues. CDR3 bases: TGTGCCAGTAGTATAGATCGGAGGGAGGGCCGTGGAGATACGCAGTATTTT. Protein product: CASSIDRREGRGDTQYF.

The J gene is TRBJ1-1, the V gene TRBV14; D call uncertain. This CDR3 has 14 residues. CDR1 is SGHDN, CDR2 FVKESK, per germline. V shed 1 base and J shed 6 bases, with 12 bases lying between them. The CDR3 region is CASSQVGLVAEAFF. CDR3 in DNA: TGTGCCAGCAGCCAAGTCGGACTAGTGGCTGAAGCTTTCTTT.

V is TRBV23-1 and J is TRBJ1-1; D not certain. TRBV23-1 counts as an open reading frame of uncertain function. This CDR3 comprises 10 residues. Trimming shortened V by 7 bases and J by 10 bases, and 10 bases separated the two germline ends. The CDR3 here is CASTDYGAFF. The CDR3 bases are TGCGCCAGCACCGACTATGGAGCTTTCTTT.

This sequence joins TRBV5-8 and TRBJ2-5; perhaps TRBD1 as D (6 bases). The CDR3 runs to 19 residues. V gave up 0 bases and J gave up 3 bases, with 24 bases separating them. From germline, CDR1 is SGHTS and CDR2 YDEGEE. CDR3 protein: CASSLDQGLGRLKKETQYF. For the CDR3, the DNA is TGTGCCAGCAGCTTGGATCAGGGGCTGGGACGTCTTAAAAAAGAGACCCAGTACTTC.

The CDR3 reads CASSFLLAGEETQYF. The CDR3 DNA sequence: TGTGCCAGCAGTTTTCTCCTAGCGGGAGAAGAGACCCAGTACTTC. V and J are TRBV2 and TRBJ2-5; the match to TRBD2 covers 10 bases. Germline-derived CDR1 and CDR2 are SNHLY and FYNNEI. V shed 5 bases, J shed 3 bases, and the junction held 6 bases outside the gene matches. This CDR3 has 15 amino acids.

The chain joins TRBV28 to TRBJ1-3; 7 nucleotides match TRBD1. The CDR3 covers 15 residues. With V trimmed by 6 bases and J by 0 bases, 5 bases remained unmatched. Germline CDR1 MDHEN, CDR2 SYDVKM. In nucleotides, the CDR3 is TGTGCCAGCAGCCGGGGACAGCTCTCTGGAAACACCATATATTTT. Amino acids: CASSRGQLSGNTIYF.

The chain uses TRBV18 and TRBJ2-7, with D maybe TRBD2 (7 bases). With 1 base removed from V and 5 bases from J, the gap between germline ends came to 24 bases. CDR3 size: 18 residues. CDR1 and CDR2 (germline): KGHSH, LQKENI. Here the CDR3 DNA reads TGTGCCAGCTCACCACGAGGACAGCGAGAGCGGGACCCCAACGAGCAGTACTTC. Protein: CASSPRGQRERDPNEQYF.

The chain recombines TRBV12-5 with TRBJ2-2; no clear D gene. The CDR3 loop spans 14 amino acids. V gave up 4 bases and J gave up 1 base, with 7 bases separating them. The germline gives CDR1 LGHNT, CDR2 FRNRAP. CDR3 loop: CASGSGVNTGELFF. The CDR3 region has the DNA TGTGCTAGTGGTTCCGGAGTGAACACCGGGGAGCTGTTTTTT. Full variable domain (rest looked up from reference TRBV12-5 and TRBJ2-2): DARVTQTPRHKVTEMGQEVTMRCQPILGHNTVFWYRQTMMQGLELLAYFRNRAPLDDSGMPKDRFSAEMPDATLATLKIQPSEPRDSAVYFCASGSGVNTGELFFGEGSRLTVL.

This rearrangement joins TRBV30 to TRBJ2-5; 9 bases map to TRBD1. V was clipped by 3 bases and J by 11 bases; unmatched bases: 16. CDR3 size: 15 residues. In germline, CDR1 is GTSNPN, CDR2 SVGIG (reference sequence). The CDR3 sequence: CAWRLLQGAREEQYF. Here the CDR3 DNA reads TGTGCCTGGAGGCTACTACAGGGGGCTCGGGAGGAGCAGTACTTC.

This clone has a single count. The rearrangement joins TRBV14 to TRBJ2-7; unclear D gene. This CDR3 contains 13 residues. Germline loops: CDR1 SGHDN, CDR2 FVKESK. The V and J ends lost 0 bases and 7 bases respectively, with 10 bases between them. DNA of the CDR3: TGTGCCAGCAGCCAAGACTGGCACCGGGAGCAGTACTTC. Amino acid sequence: CASSQDWHREQYF.

The V call is TRBV4-2, the J call TRBJ1-5; D possibly corresponds to TRBD1 (5 bases). CDR1 and CDR2 (germline): LGHNA, YNFKEQ. Trimming removed 0 bases at V and 5 bases at J, with 11 bases between. The CDR3 runs 15 residues. DNA of the CDR3: TGTGCCAGCAGCCAAGATTCGGGCAGGGATCAGCCCCAGCATTTT. This sequence encodes CASSQDSGRDQPQHF.

This clone was seen once. The chain combines TRBV27 with TRBJ2-7, with D perhaps matching TRBD1 (5 bases). The germline gives CDR1 MNHEY, CDR2 SMNVEV (reference sequence). This CDR3 is built from 15 residues. Between the trimmed V and J ends, which lost 1 base and 2 bases, there was a span of 12 bases. CDR3 nucleotide sequence: TGTGCCAGCAGTTTATGGTCGAACAGGCCCTACGAGCAGTACTTC. It codes for CASSLWSNRPYEQYF.

The chain carries TRBV7-8 and TRBJ1-6; tentatively, D is TRBD1 (5 bases). V was cut by 5 bases and J by 2 bases, with 16 bases left in between. Germline V gene lookup returns CDR1 SGHVS and CDR2 FQNEAQ. CDR3 length: 17 residues. CDR3 nucleotides: TGTGCCAGCAGCCTCCCTTATGGCAGGGCCTATAATTCACCCCTCCACTTT. Protein: CASSLPYGRAYNSPLHF. The full variable domain, its missing parts supplied by reference TRBV7-8 and TRBJ1-6, is GAGVSQSPRYKVAKRGQDVALRCDPISGHVSLFWYQQALGQGPEFLTYFQNEAQLDKSGLPSDRFFAERPEGSVSTLKIQRTQQEDSAVYLCASSLPYGRAYNSPLHFGNGTRLTVT.

The J gene is TRBJ2-3, the V gene TRBV2, with D possibly matching TRBD1 (6 bases). Germline values: CDR1 SNHLY, CDR2 FYNNEI. The CDR3 consists of 14 residues. Trimming left V 7 bases short and J 2 bases short, with 13 bases between. CDR3 sequence reads: CASTPGQNTDTQYF. The CDR3 DNA reads TGTGCCAGCACCCCCGGACAGAACACAGATACGCAGTATTTT.

The rearrangement joins TRBV5-1 to TRBJ1-5; D might be TRBD1 (5 bases). Germline lookup yields CDR1 SGHRS and CDR2 YFSETQ. V lost 4 bases and J lost 4, with 12 bases in between. The CDR3 runs 14 residues. Here the CDR3 reads CASSPGPPNQPQHF. CDR3 sequence (DNA): TGCGCCAGCAGCCCGGGACCCCCTAATCAGCCCCAGCATTTT.